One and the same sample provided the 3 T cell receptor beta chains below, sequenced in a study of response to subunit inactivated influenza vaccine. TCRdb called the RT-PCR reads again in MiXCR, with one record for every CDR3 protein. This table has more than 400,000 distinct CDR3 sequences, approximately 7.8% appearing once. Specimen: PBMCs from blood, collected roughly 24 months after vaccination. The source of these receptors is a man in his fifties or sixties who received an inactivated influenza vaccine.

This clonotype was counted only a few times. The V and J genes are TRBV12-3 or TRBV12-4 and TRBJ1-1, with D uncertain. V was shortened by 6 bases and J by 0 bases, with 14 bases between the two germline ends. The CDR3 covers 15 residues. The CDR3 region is CASSLSSRMNTEAFF. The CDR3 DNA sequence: TGTGCCAGCAGCCTGAGTTCCCGGATGAACACTGAAGCTTTCTTT.

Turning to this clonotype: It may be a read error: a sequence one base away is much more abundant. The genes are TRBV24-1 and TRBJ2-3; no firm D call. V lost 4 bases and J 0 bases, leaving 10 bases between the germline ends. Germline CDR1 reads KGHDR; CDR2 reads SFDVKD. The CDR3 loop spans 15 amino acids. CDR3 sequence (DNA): TGTGCCACCAGTGACCCCCTCATTAGCACAGATACGCAGTATTTT. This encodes CATSDPLISTDTQYF.

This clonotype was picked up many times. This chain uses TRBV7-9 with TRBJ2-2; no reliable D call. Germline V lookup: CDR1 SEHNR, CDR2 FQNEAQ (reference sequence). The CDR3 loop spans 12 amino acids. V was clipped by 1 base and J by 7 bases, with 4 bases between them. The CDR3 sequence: CASSLGYGELFF. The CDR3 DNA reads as TGTGCCAGCAGCTTAGGATACGGGGAGCTGTTTTTT.